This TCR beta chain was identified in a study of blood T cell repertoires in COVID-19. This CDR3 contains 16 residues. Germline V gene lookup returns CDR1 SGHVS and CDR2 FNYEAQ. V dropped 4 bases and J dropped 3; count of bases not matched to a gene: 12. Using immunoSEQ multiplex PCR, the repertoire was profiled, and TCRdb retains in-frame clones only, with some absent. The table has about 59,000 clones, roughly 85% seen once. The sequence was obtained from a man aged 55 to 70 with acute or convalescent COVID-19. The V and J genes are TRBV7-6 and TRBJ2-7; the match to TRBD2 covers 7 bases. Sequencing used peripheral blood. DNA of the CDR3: TGTGCCAGCAGCTCACGCGGGAGACACGGCGGCTACGAGCAGTACTTC. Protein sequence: CASSSRGRHGGYEQYF.